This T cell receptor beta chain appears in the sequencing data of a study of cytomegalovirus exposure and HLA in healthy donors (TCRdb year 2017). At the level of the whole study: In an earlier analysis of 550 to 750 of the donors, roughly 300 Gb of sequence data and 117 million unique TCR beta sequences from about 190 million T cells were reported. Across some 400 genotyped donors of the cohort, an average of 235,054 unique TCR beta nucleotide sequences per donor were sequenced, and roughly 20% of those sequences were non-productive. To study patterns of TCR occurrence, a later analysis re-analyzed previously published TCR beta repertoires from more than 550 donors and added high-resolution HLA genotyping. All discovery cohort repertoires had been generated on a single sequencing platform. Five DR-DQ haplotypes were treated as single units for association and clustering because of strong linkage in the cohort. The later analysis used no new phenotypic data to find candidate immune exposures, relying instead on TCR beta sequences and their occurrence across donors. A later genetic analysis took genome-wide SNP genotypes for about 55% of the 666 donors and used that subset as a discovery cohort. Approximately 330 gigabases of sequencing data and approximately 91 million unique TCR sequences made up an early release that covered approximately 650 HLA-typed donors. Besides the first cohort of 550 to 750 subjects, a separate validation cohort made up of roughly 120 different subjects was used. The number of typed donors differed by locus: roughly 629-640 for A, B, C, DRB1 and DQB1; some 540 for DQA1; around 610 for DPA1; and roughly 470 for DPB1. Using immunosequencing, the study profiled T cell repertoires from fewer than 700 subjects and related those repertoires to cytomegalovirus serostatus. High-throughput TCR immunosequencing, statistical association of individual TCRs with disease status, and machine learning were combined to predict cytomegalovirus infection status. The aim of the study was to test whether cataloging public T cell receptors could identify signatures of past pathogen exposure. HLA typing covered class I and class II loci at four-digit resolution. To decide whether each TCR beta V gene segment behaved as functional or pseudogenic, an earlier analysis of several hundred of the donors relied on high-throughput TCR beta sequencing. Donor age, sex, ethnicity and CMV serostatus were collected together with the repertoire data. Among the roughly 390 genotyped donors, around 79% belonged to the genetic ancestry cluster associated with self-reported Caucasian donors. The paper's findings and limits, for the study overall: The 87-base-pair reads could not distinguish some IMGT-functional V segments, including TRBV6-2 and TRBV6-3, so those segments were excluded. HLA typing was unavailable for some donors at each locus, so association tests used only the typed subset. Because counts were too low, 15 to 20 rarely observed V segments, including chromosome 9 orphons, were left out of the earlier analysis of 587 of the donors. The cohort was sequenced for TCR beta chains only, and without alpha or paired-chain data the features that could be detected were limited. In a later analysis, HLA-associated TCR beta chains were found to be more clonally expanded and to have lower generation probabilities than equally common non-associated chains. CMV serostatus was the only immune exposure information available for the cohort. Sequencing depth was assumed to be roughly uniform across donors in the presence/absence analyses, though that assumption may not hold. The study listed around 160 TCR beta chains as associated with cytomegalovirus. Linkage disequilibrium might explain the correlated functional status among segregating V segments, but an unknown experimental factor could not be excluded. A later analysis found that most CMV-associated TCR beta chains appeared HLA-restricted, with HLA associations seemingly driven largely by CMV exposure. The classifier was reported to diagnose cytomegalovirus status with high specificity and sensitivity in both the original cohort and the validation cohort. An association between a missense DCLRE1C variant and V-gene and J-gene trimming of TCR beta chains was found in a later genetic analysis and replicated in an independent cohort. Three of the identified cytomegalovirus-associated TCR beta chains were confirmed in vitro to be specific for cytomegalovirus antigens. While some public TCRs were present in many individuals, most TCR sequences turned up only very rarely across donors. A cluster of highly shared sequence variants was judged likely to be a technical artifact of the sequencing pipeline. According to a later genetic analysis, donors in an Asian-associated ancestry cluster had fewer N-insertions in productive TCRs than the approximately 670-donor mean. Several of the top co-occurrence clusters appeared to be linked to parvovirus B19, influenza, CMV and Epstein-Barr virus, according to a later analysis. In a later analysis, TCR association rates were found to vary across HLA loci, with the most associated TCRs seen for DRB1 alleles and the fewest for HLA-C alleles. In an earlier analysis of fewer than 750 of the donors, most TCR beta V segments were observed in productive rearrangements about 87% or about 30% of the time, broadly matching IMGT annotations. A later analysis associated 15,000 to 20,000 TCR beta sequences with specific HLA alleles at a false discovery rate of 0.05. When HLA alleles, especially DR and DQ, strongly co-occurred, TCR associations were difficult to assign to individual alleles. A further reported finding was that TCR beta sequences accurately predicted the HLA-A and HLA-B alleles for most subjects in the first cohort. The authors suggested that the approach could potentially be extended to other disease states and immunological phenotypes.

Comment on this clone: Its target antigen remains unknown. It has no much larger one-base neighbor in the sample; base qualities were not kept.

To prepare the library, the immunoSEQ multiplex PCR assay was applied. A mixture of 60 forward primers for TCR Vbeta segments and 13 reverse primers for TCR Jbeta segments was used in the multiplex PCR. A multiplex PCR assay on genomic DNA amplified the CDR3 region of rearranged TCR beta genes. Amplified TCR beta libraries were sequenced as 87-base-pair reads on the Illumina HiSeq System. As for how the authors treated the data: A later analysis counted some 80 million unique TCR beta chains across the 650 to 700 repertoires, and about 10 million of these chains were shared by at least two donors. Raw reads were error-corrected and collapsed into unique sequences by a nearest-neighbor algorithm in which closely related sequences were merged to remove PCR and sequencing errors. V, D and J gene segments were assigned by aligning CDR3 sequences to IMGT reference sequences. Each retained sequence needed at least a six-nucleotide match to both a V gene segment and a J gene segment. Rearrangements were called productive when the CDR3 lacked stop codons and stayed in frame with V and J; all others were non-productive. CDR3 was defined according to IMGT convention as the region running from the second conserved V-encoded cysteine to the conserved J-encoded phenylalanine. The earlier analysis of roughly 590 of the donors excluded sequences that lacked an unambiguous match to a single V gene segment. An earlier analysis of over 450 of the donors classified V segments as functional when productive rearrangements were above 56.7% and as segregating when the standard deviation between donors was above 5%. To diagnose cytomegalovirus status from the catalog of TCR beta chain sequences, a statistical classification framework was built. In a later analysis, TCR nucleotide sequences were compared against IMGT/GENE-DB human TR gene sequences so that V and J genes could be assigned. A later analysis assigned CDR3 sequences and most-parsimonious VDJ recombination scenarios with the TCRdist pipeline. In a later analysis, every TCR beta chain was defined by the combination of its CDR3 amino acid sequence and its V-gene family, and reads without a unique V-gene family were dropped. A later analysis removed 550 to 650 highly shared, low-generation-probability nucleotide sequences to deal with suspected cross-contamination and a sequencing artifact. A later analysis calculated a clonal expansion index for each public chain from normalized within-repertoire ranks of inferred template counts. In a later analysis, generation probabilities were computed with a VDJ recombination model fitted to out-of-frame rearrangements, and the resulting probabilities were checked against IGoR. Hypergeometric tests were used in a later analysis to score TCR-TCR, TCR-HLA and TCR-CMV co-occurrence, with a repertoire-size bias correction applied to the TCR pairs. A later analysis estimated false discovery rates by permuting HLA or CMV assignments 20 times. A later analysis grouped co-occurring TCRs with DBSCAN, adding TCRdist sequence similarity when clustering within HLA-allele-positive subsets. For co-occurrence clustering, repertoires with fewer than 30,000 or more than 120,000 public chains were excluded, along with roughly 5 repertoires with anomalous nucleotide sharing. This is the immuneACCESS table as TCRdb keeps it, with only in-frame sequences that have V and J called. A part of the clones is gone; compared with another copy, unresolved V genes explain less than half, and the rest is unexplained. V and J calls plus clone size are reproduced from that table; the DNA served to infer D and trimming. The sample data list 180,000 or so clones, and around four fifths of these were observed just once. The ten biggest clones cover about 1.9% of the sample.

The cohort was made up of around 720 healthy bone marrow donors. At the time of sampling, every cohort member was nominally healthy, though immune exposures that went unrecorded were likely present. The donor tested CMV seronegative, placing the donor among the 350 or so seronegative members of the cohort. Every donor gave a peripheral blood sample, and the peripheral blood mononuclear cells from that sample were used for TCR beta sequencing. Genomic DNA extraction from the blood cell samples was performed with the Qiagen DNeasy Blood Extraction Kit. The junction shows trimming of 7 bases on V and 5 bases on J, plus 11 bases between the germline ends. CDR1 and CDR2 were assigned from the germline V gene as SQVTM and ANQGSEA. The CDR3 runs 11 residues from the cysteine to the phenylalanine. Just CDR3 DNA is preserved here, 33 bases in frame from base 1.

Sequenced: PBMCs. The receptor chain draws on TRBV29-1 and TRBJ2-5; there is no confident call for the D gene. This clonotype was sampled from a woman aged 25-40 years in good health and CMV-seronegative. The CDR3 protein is CSGALQETQYF. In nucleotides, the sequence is TGCAGCGGTGCCCTACAGGAGACCCAGTACTTC.